The next 18 T cell receptor beta chains were all read from a single sample in a study of response to subunit inactivated influenza vaccine. MiXCR, run by TCRdb on the RT-PCR reads, gives a single entry per CDR3 protein. This sample has 600,000 to 700,000 distinct CDR3 sequences, with approximately 15% found just once. Specimen: PBMCs from blood, collected approximately 15 days before vaccination. The receptors shown here come from a man in his forties or fifties who received an inactivated influenza vaccine.

The chain carries TRBV5-4 and TRBJ2-5; the match to TRBD2 covers 7 bases. Germline V gene lookup returns CDR1 SGHNT and CDR2 YYREEE (reference sequence). J was trimmed by 5 bases and V by 4 bases; bases with no gene match: 8. CDR3 length: 14 residues. CDR3 loop: CASSTGGGTETQYF. The CDR3 nucleotides read TGTGCCAGCAGCACCGGCGGGGGTACGGAGACCCAGTACTTC.

The chain recombines TRBV5-6 with TRBJ2-1; 10 bases fit TRBD1. Germline CDR1 SGHDT, CDR2 YYEEEE. CDR3 size: 15 residues. J was trimmed by 8 bases and V by 0 bases; bases with no gene match: 5. CDR3 coding DNA: TGTGCCAGCAGCTTGGGACAGGGGGCCTTCGATGAGCAGTTCTTC. As protein: CASSLGQGAFDEQFF.

Note on this clonotype: At one boundary the junction diverges from the germline segment, which might be a read error. This chain joins TRBV20-1 and TRBJ2-4, with D possibly matching TRBD1 (6 bases). There are 10 residues in the CDR3. The germline V gene encodes CDR1 DFQATT and CDR2 SNEGSKA (reference sequence). CDR3 sequence: CSASGQGNSF. Here the CDR3 DNA reads TGCAGTGCTAGCGGGCAGGGGAATAGTTTC.

V and J are TRBV29-1 and TRBJ2-7, with 11 bases lining up with TRBD2. J lost 5 bases, V lost 6 bases, and 6 bases had no gene match. Germline V gives CDR1 SQVTM, CDR2 ANQGSEA. The CDR3 is 13 amino acids. The CDR3 is CSVPSGRINEQYF. Written as DNA, the CDR3 is TGCAGCGTACCTAGCGGGAGGATCAACGAGCAGTACTTC.

CDR3 protein: CASSLEILAGVADTQYF. The CDR3 DNA sequence: TGCGCCAGCAGCTTGGAAATCCTAGCGGGGGTCGCAGATACGCAGTATTTT. This sequence joins TRBV5-1 and TRBJ2-3; 10 bases fit TRBD2. The CDR3 loop spans 17 amino acids. Germline CDR1 is SGHRS and CDR2 is YFSETQ. V shed 0 bases, J shed 4 bases, and the junction held 8 bases outside the gene matches.

This chain joins TRBV5-1 and TRBJ1-4, with TRBD1 matching 10 bases. After removal of 5 bases from V and 5 bases from J, the junction contained 9 bases not matched to a gene. This CDR3 is 16 amino acids long. Germline V gene lookup returns CDR1 SGHRS and CDR2 YFSETQ. The CDR3 DNA reads TGCGCCAGCAGTTCCGGGACAGGGGCCTCGAATGAAAAACTGTTTTTT. As protein: CASSSGTGASNEKLFF.

CDR3 in DNA: TGTGCCAGCAGCAGGGACCGCGTCGGCGAGCAGTACTTC. Translating gives CASSRDRVGEQYF. This chain uses TRBV5-6 with TRBJ2-7; either TRBD1 or TRBD2 may supply D (5 bases each). The V and J ends lost 4 bases and 6 bases respectively, with 14 bases between them. Germline assignment: CDR1 SGHDT and CDR2 YYEEEE. The CDR3 covers 13 residues.

The rearrangement joins TRBV11-1 to TRBJ1-4, with 10 bases matching TRBD1. The junction had 10 bases not matched to a gene; V was cut back by 3 bases and J by 0 bases. The CDR3 covers 19 residues. CDR1 is SGHAT and CDR2 is FQDESV in the germline V gene (reference sequence). This CDR3 reads CASSFGQGDLVATNEKLFF. DNA of the CDR3: TGTGCCAGCAGCTTCGGACAGGGGGATTTAGTTGCAACTAATGAAAAACTGTTTTTT.

The genes are TRBV20-1 and TRBJ2-2; tentatively, D is TRBD2 (5 bases). Trimming removed 0 bases from V and 0 bases from J, with 14 bases in between. The germline V gene encodes CDR1 DFQATT and CDR2 SNEGSKA (reference sequence). The CDR3 covers 17 residues. The DNA of the CDR3 is TGCAGTGCTAGAGATGTTAGCGAGCAGTCGAACACCGGGGAGCTGTTTTTT. Translation gives CSARDVSEQSNTGELFF.

V usage is TRBV27 and J usage is TRBJ2-2; D is perhaps TRBD1 or TRBD2 (5 bases each). CDR3 length: 15 residues. Trimming took off 5 bases at V and 4 bases at J, with 14 bases between the two ends. CDR1 MNHEY and CDR2 SMNVEV come from the germline V gene (reference sequence). This chain's CDR3 is CASSPGTELTGELFF. The CDR3, as DNA: TGTGCCAGCAGTCCCGGGACCGAACTCACCGGGGAGCTGTTTTTT.

This clonotype was counted between two and nine times. This may come from a read error, since a much larger clone is one base off. CDR3 nucleotide sequence: TGTGCCAGCAGCTTAGAGACCTCCTACAATGAGCAGTTCTTC. It specifies CASSLETSYNEQFF. The chain joins TRBV11-2 to TRBJ2-1; D not certain. Germline V CDR1 and CDR2: SGHAT, FQNNGV. The CDR3 sequence is 14 residues long. V was clipped by 0 bases and J by 0 bases, with 3 bases between them. Looking up the rest from reference TRBV11-2 and TRBJ2-1 gives the full variable domain: EAGVAQSPRYKIIEKRQSVAFWCNPISGHATLYWYQQILGQGPKLLIQFQNNGVVDDSQLPKDRFSAERLKGVDSTLKIQPAKLEDSAVYLCASSLETSYNEQFFGPGTRLTVL.

This clonotype was seen a handful of times. The CDR3 loop reads CASRGETGNYGYTF. The CDR3 DNA reads as TGTGCCAGCAGGGGCGAGACAGGGAACTATGGCTACACCTTC. The J gene is TRBJ1-2, the V gene TRBV25-1, with 7 positions matching TRBD1. Germline V gives CDR1 MGHDK, CDR2 SYGVNS. The CDR3 runs to 14 residues. V shed 6 bases, J shed 2 bases, and the junction held 6 bases outside the gene matches.

The chain is built from TRBV5-6 and TRBJ2-3; 8 bases map to TRBD1. V was pared by 1 base and J by 1 base, with 5 bases of the junction left unmatched. Germline CDR1 is SGHDT and CDR2 is YYEEEE. The CDR3 has 16 amino acids. CDR3 sequence (DNA): TGTGCCAGCAGCTTGTTTTCGGGACAGGGCACAGATACGCAGTATTTT. This sequence encodes CASSLFSGQGTDTQYF.

A few counts support this clonotype. The chain carries TRBV29-1 and TRBJ2-1; 9 bases line up with TRBD2. This CDR3 contains 16 residues. Germline values: CDR1 SQVTM, CDR2 ANQGSEA. Trimming removed 4 bases from V and 7 bases from J; junction bases left unmatched: 14. CDR3: CSVVVVAGAGGNEQFF. The CDR3 region has the DNA TGCAGCGTTGTTGTGGTAGCGGGAGCTGGGGGGAATGAGCAGTTCTTC.

This chain uses TRBV27 with TRBJ1-5; D is unclear. Germline assignment: CDR1 MNHEY and CDR2 SMNVEV (reference sequence). Trimming cost V 0 bases and J 5 bases, with 17 bases left between them. The CDR3 sequence is 17 residues long. The DNA for the CDR3 is TGTGCCAGCAGTTTATCGGGATTTTGGAGGTCCTATCAGCCCCAGCATTTT. Its translation: CASSLSGFWRSYQPQHF.

J is TRBJ2-2 and V is TRBV20-1, with 8 bases that match TRBD1. The V segment lost 6 bases and the J segment 0 bases; nucleotides outside the gene matches: 9. The CDR3 runs 16 residues. Germline V gives CDR1 DFQATT, CDR2 SNEGSKA (reference sequence). As DNA, the CDR3 is TGCAGTGCCGGGACAGGCGGCCTAGCGAACACCGGGGAGCTGTTTTTT. Encoded protein: CSAGTGGLANTGELFF.

In its sample, this clonotype was seen a few times. This chain joins TRBV4-2 and TRBJ1-2; D unclear. The CDR3 extends over 15 amino acids. Trimming removed 5 bases from V and 3 bases from J, with 16 bases in between. Germline assignment: CDR1 LGHNA and CDR2 YNFKEQ. The CDR3 protein is CASSVGRSPHYGYTF. CDR3 nucleotides: TGTGCCAGCAGCGTAGGGAGGAGCCCCCACTATGGCTACACCTTC.

This clonotype was seen at least ten times. The chain has TRBV5-1 and TRBJ1-2, with D perhaps matching TRBD1 (6 bases). The germline V gene has CDR1 SGHRS and CDR2 YFSETQ. V lost 4 bases to trimming and J lost 2 bases, with 12 bases between them. CDR3 length equals 14 residues. CDR3 DNA: TGCGCCAGCAGCGAGACACAGGGAAACTATGGCTACACCTTC. This encodes CASSETQGNYGYTF. Supplemented by reference TRBV5-1 and TRBJ1-2, the full variable domain reads KAGVTQTPRYLIKTRGQQVTLSCSPISGHRSVSWYQQTPGQGLQFLFEYFSETQRNKGNFPGRFSGRQFSNSRSEMNVSTLELGDSALYLCASSETQGNYGYTFGSGTRLTVV.